These 21 T cell receptor beta chains were sequenced from one sample in a study of blood T cell repertoires in COVID-19. Assay used: immunoSEQ multiplex PCR; TCRdb lists only in-frame clones, some missing. The sample has tens of thousands of clones; 86% are singletons. Input material: peripheral blood. All receptors come from a man aged 45-60 years with active or convalescent COVID-19.

This clone appeared once. The CDR3 loop reads CASSVEAGADTQYF. The CDR3 coding sequence is TGTGCCAGCAGCGTAGAAGCGGGGGCAGATACGCAGTATTTT. This chain joins TRBV9 and TRBJ2-3; 8 nucleotides align to TRBD2. V dropped 0 bases and J dropped 4; count of bases not matched to a gene: 1. CDR1 and CDR2 (germline): SGDLS, YYNGEE. The CDR3 totals 14 residues.

This chain joins TRBV28 and TRBJ1-5; possible D gene TRBD1, 6 bases. Trimming pared 6 bases from V and 7 bases from J, leaving 16 bases between. The germline V gene encodes CDR1 MDHEN and CDR2 SYDVKM. The CDR3 loop spans 14 amino acids. The CDR3 sequence is CASSETGGFQPQHF. CDR3 in DNA: TGTGCCAGCAGCGAGACAGGTGGATTCCAGCCCCAGCATTTT.

V and J are TRBV6-2 or TRBV6-3 and TRBJ2-4; weak D call: TRBD1 (5 bases). The ends were cut back, 2 bases at V and 7 bases at J, with 15 bases in the middle. CDR1 is MNHEY and CDR2 is SVGEGT in the germline V gene. CDR3 size: 15 residues. This chain's CDR3 is CASSYDSLLGNIQYF. The CDR3 DNA reads TGTGCCAGCAGTTACGACAGCCTCCTAGGGAACATTCAGTACTTC.

V usage is TRBV28 and J usage is TRBJ2-7; 10 bases match TRBD1. V dropped 7 bases and J dropped 1; count of bases not matched to a gene: 7. Per the germline V gene, CDR1 is MDHEN and CDR2 is SYDVKM. CDR3 size: 15 residues. The CDR3, as DNA: TGTGCCAGCATCCCGACAGGGGGCAATTCCTACGAGCAGTACTTC. Its protein is CASIPTGGNSYEQYF.

The CDR3 loop is CASSGSGQSQNTGELFF. The CDR3 DNA sequence: TGTGCCAGCAGCGGATCCGGACAGAGCCAAAACACCGGGGAGCTGTTTTTT. The rearrangement links TRBV5-4 to TRBJ2-2, with D tentatively TRBD1 (6 bases). V lost 4 bases and J lost 2, with 18 bases in between. Germline CDR1 reads SGHNT; CDR2 reads YYREEE (reference sequence). The CDR3 is 17 residues long.

The chain joins TRBV2 to TRBJ1-2; 10 nucleotides align to TRBD1. CDR1 and CDR2 (germline): SNHLY, FYNNEI. V lost 10 bases, J lost 8 bases, and 7 bases stayed unmatched. This CDR3 has 12 amino acids. CDR3 residues: CAIQGQGLGYTF. As DNA, the CDR3 is TGTGCCATACAGGGACAGGGGTTGGGCTACACCTTC.

The chain combines TRBV7-8 with TRBJ1-3; D might be TRBD1 (6 bases). CDR1 is SGHVS and CDR2 is FQNEAQ in the germline V gene. V gave up 2 bases and J gave up 6 bases, with 11 bases separating them. There are 14 residues in the CDR3. The CDR3: CASSLSRGLNTIYF. The CDR3 DNA follows: TGTGCCAGCAGCTTAAGCAGGGGCCTAAACACCATATATTTT.

The chain is built from TRBV15 and TRBJ1-4, with D possibly matching TRBD1 (6 bases). Germline V lookup: CDR1 LNHNV, CDR2 YYDKDF (reference sequence). The ends were cut back, 1 base at V and 5 bases at J, with 11 bases in the middle. CDR3 size: 15 residues. CDR3 region: CATSRVGQLNEKLFF. In nucleotides, the CDR3 is TGTGCCACCAGCAGAGTCGGACAGCTCAATGAAAAACTGTTTTTT. Variable domain in full (rest from reference TRBV15 and TRBJ1-4): DAMVIQNPRYQVTQFGKPVTLSCSQTLNHNVMYWYQQKSSQAPKLLFHYYDKDFNNEADTPDNFQSRRPNTSFCFLDIRSPGLGDTAMYLCATSRVGQLNEKLFFGSGTQLSVL.

The CDR3 sequence: CASSQVQGDSPLHF. The CDR3 nucleotides are TGTGCCAGCAGCCAAGTACAGGGTGATTCACCCCTCCACTTT. The rearrangement uses TRBV3-1 (or the pseudogene TRBV3-2) and TRBJ1-6; a weak D match, TRBD1 (6 bases). Germline-derived CDR1 and CDR2 are LGHDT and YNNKEL (reference sequence). Deletions cut 1 base from V and 8 bases from J, with 9 bases between. This CDR3 comprises 14 residues.

The chain carries TRBV10-3 and TRBJ2-5; D is uncertain. The CDR3 is 14 residues long. Germline CDR1 reads ENHRY; CDR2 reads SYGVKD. Trimming left V 2 bases short and J 4 bases short, with 11 bases between. CDR3 sequence (DNA): TGTGCCATCAGTGAGGCCGACAAGTCAGAGACCCAGTACTTC. Its translation: CAISEADKSETQYF.

This sequence joins TRBV4-1 and TRBJ2-7; weak D call: TRBD2 (6 bases). V lost 1 base and J lost 7, with 8 bases in between. Germline CDR1 is MGHRA and CDR2 is YSYEKL. The CDR3 covers 12 residues. Here the CDR3 reads CASSQVGGEQYF. CDR3 DNA: TGCGCCAGCAGCCAAGTAGGAGGGGAGCAGTACTTC.

Ten or more counts support this clone. The genes are TRBV7-8 and TRBJ2-4; 8 bases fit TRBD2. V trimming: 0 bases; J trimming: 8 bases; junction bases outside the gene matches: 6. The V gene's germline CDR1 is SGHVS and CDR2 FQNEAQ. The CDR3 is made up of 15 amino acids. CDR3 protein: CASSLAGGGGDIQYF. The CDR3 DNA follows: TGTGCCAGCAGCTTAGCCGGGGGGGGTGGTGACATTCAGTACTTC.

In this sample, this clone turned up a few times. The chain recombines TRBV5-4 with TRBJ1-2; no definite D call. V dropped 3 bases and J dropped 1 base, with 10 bases sitting between them. The CDR3 runs 14 residues. Germline assignment: CDR1 SGHNT and CDR2 YYREEE (reference sequence). CDR3 DNA sequence: TGTGCCAGCAGCTGGAGCGCGGATAACTATGGCTACACCTTC. As protein: CASSWSADNYGYTF.

This clone occurred once. The genes are TRBV7-2 and TRBJ2-1; 11 bases align to TRBD2. Germline V CDR1 and CDR2: SGHTA, FQGNSA. This CDR3 comprises 16 residues. The trim removed 0 bases at V and 10 bases at J, leaving 8 bases unmatched. CDR3 residues: CASSLAPGLAGAEQFF. The CDR3 DNA reads TGTGCCAGCAGCTTAGCGCCTGGACTAGCGGGCGCAGAGCAGTTCTTC.

The chain recombines TRBV7-9 with TRBJ2-1; D is undetermined. V was shortened by 3 bases and J by 9 bases, with 18 bases between the two germline ends. The CDR3 sequence is 15 residues long. The germline V gene has CDR1 SEHNR and CDR2 FQNEAQ (reference sequence). Written as DNA, the CDR3 is TGTGCCAGCAGCTTTGGCATGGGCAGTCTCGGTGAGCAGTTCTTC. Amino acids: CASSFGMGSLGEQFF.

The CDR3 protein is CASSSGGNTDTQYF. The CDR3 DNA sequence: TGTGCCAGTTCTAGCGGGGGGAACACAGATACGCAGTATTTT. This chain joins TRBV6-5 and TRBJ2-3, with TRBD2 matching 11 bases. The length of the CDR3 is 14 residues. CDR1 is MNHEY and CDR2 is SVGAGI in the germline V gene. With 9 bases clipped from V and 2 bases from J, the junction kept 4 bases outside the gene matches.

The chain couples TRBV18 to TRBJ1-3; D may be TRBD1 (6 bases). CDR1 KGHSH and CDR2 LQKENI come from the germline V gene. V lost 3 bases to trimming and J lost 4 bases, with 19 bases between them. The CDR3 has 17 amino acids. The CDR3 DNA reads as TGTGCCAGCTCACCCATTTCCATCAGGGGCTCCGGAAACACCATATATTTT. This codes for CASSPISIRGSGNTIYF.

The V call is TRBV6-5, the J call TRBJ2-5, with TRBD1 matching 7 bases. V dropped 4 bases and J dropped 5; count of bases not matched to a gene: 7. The CDR3 contains 14 residues. CDR1 MNHEY and CDR2 SVGAGI come from the germline V gene. The CDR3 loop reads CASSSNDRVETQYF. The CDR3 DNA reads TGTGCCAGCAGTTCCAACGACAGGGTGGAGACCCAGTACTTC.

This chain links TRBV5-4 with TRBJ2-7; no definite D call. The germline CDR1 and CDR2 sequences are SGHNT and YYREEE (reference sequence). This CDR3 has 14 residues. Trimming pared 4 bases from V and 2 bases from J, leaving 13 bases between. The CDR3 DNA reads as TGTGCCAGCAGCCTGGCCGGTATACCCTACGAGCAGTACGTC. This encodes CASSLAGIPYEQYV.

V and J are TRBV6-5 and TRBJ1-5; weak D call: TRBD1 (6 bases). CDR3 length: 15 amino acids. The ends were cut back, 7 bases at V and 4 bases at J, with 17 bases in the middle. Germline CDR1 reads MNHEY; CDR2 reads SVGAGI. The CDR3 nucleotides read TGTGCCAGCACTAAACTACAGGGTCCGAATCAGCCCCAGCATTTT. Translating gives CASTKLQGPNQPQHF.

This chain uses TRBV19 with TRBJ2-1, with TRBD1 identical over 10 bases. The CDR3 contains 14 residues. Germline trimming cut 6 bases from V and 12 bases from J; bases unmatched to any gene: 11. Germline values: CDR1 LNHDA, CDR2 SQIVND (reference sequence). The CDR3: CASSWDRGGGGQFF. CDR3 sequence (DNA): TGTGCCAGTAGCTGGGACAGGGGCGGTGGAGGGCAGTTCTTC.